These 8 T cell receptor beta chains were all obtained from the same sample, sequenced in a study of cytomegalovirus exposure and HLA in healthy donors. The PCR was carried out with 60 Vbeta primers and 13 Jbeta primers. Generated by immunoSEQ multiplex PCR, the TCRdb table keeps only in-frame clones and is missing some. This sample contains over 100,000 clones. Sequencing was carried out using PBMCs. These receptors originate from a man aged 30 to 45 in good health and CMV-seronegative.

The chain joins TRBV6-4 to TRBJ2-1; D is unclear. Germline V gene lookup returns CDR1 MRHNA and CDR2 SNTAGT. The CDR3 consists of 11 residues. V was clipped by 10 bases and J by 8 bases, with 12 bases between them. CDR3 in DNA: TGTGCCACTCGCCAAGAGGATGAGCAGTTCTTC. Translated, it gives CATRQEDEQFF.

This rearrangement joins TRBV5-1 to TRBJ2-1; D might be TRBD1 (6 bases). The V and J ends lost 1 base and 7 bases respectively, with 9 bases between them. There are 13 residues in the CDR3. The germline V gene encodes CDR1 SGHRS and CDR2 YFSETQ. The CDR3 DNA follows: TGCGCCAGCAGCTTGAGCAGGGGAAATGAGCAGTTCTTC. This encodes CASSLSRGNEQFF.

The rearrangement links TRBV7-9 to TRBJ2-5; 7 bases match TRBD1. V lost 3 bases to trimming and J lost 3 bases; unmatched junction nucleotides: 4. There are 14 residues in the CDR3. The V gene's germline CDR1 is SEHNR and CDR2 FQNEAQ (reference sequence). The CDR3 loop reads CASSFDRVKETQYF. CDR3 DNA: TGTGCCAGCAGCTTCGACAGGGTAAAAGAGACCCAGTACTTC.

CDR3: CASSLTGANTEAFF. The CDR3 region has the DNA TGCGCCAGCAGCCTGACAGGGGCCAACACTGAAGCTTTCTTT. The chain couples TRBV5-1 to TRBJ1-1; 8 nucleotides agree with TRBD1. The CDR3 covers 14 residues. Unmatched junction bases numbered 4, after V lost 4 bases and J lost 2 bases. Germline V CDR1 and CDR2: SGHRS, YFSETQ.

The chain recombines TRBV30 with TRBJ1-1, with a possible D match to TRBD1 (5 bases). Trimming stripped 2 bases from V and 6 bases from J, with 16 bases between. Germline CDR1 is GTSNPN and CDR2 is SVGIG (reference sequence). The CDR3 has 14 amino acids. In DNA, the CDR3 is TGTGCCTGGAGTAAGAGGAGGGCAGGGCCTGAAGCTTTCTTT. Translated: CAWSKRRAGPEAFF.

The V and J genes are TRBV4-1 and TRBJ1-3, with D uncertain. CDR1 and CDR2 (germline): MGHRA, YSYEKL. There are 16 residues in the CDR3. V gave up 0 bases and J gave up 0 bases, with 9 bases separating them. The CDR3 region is CASSQERTSSGNTIYF. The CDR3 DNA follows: TGCGCCAGCAGCCAAGAACGAACATCCTCTGGAAACACCATATATTTT.

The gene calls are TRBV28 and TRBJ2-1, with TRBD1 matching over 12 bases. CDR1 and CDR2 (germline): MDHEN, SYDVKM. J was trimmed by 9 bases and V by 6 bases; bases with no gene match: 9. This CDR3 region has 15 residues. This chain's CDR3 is CASSSGTGGRGEQFF. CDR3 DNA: TGTGCCAGCAGCAGCGGGACAGGGGGCCGGGGTGAGCAGTTCTTC.

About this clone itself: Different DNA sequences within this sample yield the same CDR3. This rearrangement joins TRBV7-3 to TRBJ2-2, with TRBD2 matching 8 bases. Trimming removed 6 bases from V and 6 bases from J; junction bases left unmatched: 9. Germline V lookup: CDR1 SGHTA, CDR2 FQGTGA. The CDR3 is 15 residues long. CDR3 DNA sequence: TGTGCCAGCAGTACCGGGGGGGGGCCGGCCGGGGAGCTGTTTTTT. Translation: CASSTGGGPAGELFF.